The 18 T cell receptor beta chains below were found in one sample sequenced in a study of PD-L1 blockade in urothelial cancer. Profiling relied on immunoSEQ multiplex PCR, and the TCRdb table lists in-frame clones only, not all of them. The data hold roughly 74,000 clones, with about nine tenths observed a single time. This specimen was PBMCs, taken around atezolizumab (anti-PD-L1) treatment. The receptor set was obtained from a woman between 65 and 79 years old with urothelial cancer.

The rearrangement joins TRBV5-1 to TRBJ2-1; unclear D gene. This CDR3 region has 11 residues. V dropped 4 bases and J dropped 6 bases, with 5 bases sitting between them. Germline lookup yields CDR1 SGHRS and CDR2 YFSETQ. The CDR3 DNA reads as TGCGCCAGCAGCAGCTTCAATGAGCAGTTCTTC. Amino acids: CASSSFNEQFF. Combining the CDR3 with reference TRBV5-1 and TRBJ2-1 gives the whole variable domain KAGVTQTPRYLIKTRGQQVTLSCSPISGHRSVSWYQQTPGQGLQFLFEYFSETQRNKGNFPGRFSGRQFSNSRSEMNVSTLELGDSALYLCASSSFNEQFFGPGTRLTVL.

The chain recombines TRBV2 with TRBJ2-5, with 16 positions matching TRBD2. CDR1 is SNHLY and CDR2 is FYNNEI in the germline V gene. The CDR3 covers 19 residues. The V and J ends lost 5 bases and 4 bases, in that order; junction bases with no gene match: 13. CDR3 residues: CASSHTRGLAGGPGETQYF. CDR3 DNA: TGTGCCAGCAGTCACACAAGGGGACTAGCGGGGGGGCCCGGAGAGACCCAGTACTTC.

The J gene is TRBJ2-7, the V gene TRBV5-1, with 12 bases that match TRBD2. The CDR3 runs to 17 residues. Germline assignment: CDR1 SGHRS and CDR2 YFSETQ. Losses at the gene ends were 4 bases for V and 2 bases for J; bases not matched to a gene: 10. The CDR3 region has the DNA TGCGCCAGCAGCCGAAGACTAGCGGGAGATAAGACCTACGAGCAGTACTTC. It yields the protein CASSRRLAGDKTYEQYF.

V usage is TRBV6-5 and J usage is TRBJ2-7, with D possibly matching TRBD2 (5 bases). The germline V and J ends were trimmed by 6 bases and 2 bases, with 14 bases remaining between them. The CDR3 length is 14 residues. Germline V gives CDR1 MNHEY, CDR2 SVGAGI. For the CDR3, the DNA is TGTGCCAGCAGCCCGAGGACTGGGACCTACGAGCAGTACTTC. Translation gives CASSPRTGTYEQYF.

The chain recombines TRBV5-8 with TRBJ2-3, with 9 nucleotides matching TRBD1. The CDR3 has 16 residues. Germline V gives CDR1 SGHTS, CDR2 YDEGEE. The trim removed 0 bases at V and 0 bases at J, leaving 2 bases unmatched. The CDR3 loop reads CASSLGGQGSTDTQYF. As DNA, the CDR3 is TGTGCCAGCAGCTTGGGGGGACAGGGCAGCACAGATACGCAGTATTTT.

The V and J genes are TRBV6-5 and TRBJ1-5; weak D call: TRBD1 (6 bases). Germline lookup yields CDR1 MNHEY and CDR2 SVGAGI. V was pared by 6 bases and J by 4 bases, with 10 bases between. This CDR3 spans 13 amino acids. The CDR3 DNA is TGTGCCAGCAGACCCGGACAGAATCAGCCCCAGCATTTT. Its translation: CASRPGQNQPQHF.

The chain uses TRBV7-7 and TRBJ2-1, with 10 bases aligning to TRBD2. This CDR3 is built from 16 residues. Germline CDR1 reads SSHAT; CDR2 reads FNYEAQ (reference sequence). Trimming cost V 5 bases and J 1 base; bases outside gene matches: 5. This CDR3 reads CASSATSGASYNEQFF. CDR3 nucleotides: TGTGCCAGCAGCGCAACTAGCGGGGCGTCCTACAATGAGCAGTTCTTC. Looking up the rest from reference TRBV7-7 and TRBJ2-1 gives the full variable domain: GAGVSQSPRYKVTKRGQDVTLRCDPISSHATLYWYQQALGQGPEFLTYFNYEAQPDKSGLPSDRFSAERPEGSISTLTIQRTEQRDSAMYRCASSATSGASYNEQFFGPGTRLTVL.

The V call is TRBV5-1, the J call TRBJ2-7; 11 nucleotides line up with TRBD1. The V and J ends lost 4 bases and 12 bases, in that order; junction bases with no gene match: 12. This CDR3 is 14 amino acids long. From germline, CDR1 is SGHRS and CDR2 YFSETQ. CDR3 sequence reads: CASSQGQGVGQWYF. CDR3 coding DNA: TGCGCCAGCAGCCAGGGACAGGGGGTCGGGCAGTGGTACTTC.

The V call is TRBV5-1, the J call TRBJ1-3; 7 bases are a match to TRBD1. This CDR3 is 18 amino acids long. CDR1 is SGHRS, CDR2 YFSETQ, per germline. V shed 2 bases and J 2 bases; nucleotides not matched to a gene: 13. The CDR3 spells CASSFLGQPSSTGNTIYF. The DNA of the CDR3 is TGCGCCAGCAGCTTTCTGGGACAGCCTTCTTCCACTGGAAACACCATATATTTT.

V gene TRBV4-1 combines with J gene TRBJ1-2; D call uncertain. Trimming shortened V by 1 base and J by 3 bases, and 6 bases separated the two germline ends. Germline loops: CDR1 MGHRA, CDR2 YSYEKL. The CDR3 extends over 13 amino acids. This CDR3 reads CASSQGSYYGYTF. The CDR3 DNA is TGCGCCAGCAGCCAAGGGAGCTACTATGGCTACACCTTC.

The gene calls are TRBV4-2 and TRBJ1-1; 8 nucleotides align to TRBD1. Germline loops: CDR1 LGHNA, CDR2 YNFKEQ. This CDR3 region has 14 residues. V lost 4 bases to trimming and J lost 1 base; unmatched junction nucleotides: 2. CDR3 protein: CASSRGQGNTEAFF. The CDR3 DNA follows: TGTGCCAGCAGCCGAGGACAGGGGAACACTGAAGCTTTCTTT.

The chain couples TRBV7-3 to TRBJ2-3; 8 nucleotides align to TRBD2. Germline V gene lookup returns CDR1 SGHTA and CDR2 FQGTGA. CDR3 size: 14 residues. The J segment lost 6 bases and the V segment lost 5 bases, leaving 7 bases of the junction unmatched. The CDR3 loop reads CASSPGTRPDTQYF. Here the CDR3 DNA reads TGTGCCAGCAGCCCTGGGACTAGACCTGATACGCAGTATTTT.

The chain carries TRBV4-1 and TRBJ2-7; D call uncertain. The V gene's germline CDR1 is MGHRA and CDR2 YSYEKL. Trimming stripped 0 bases from V and 3 bases from J, with 9 bases between. The length of the CDR3 is 14 residues. The CDR3 here is CASSQDPAYYEQYF. CDR3 nucleotide sequence: TGCGCCAGCAGCCAAGATCCCGCGTACTACGAGCAGTACTTC.

The chain employs TRBV7-8 and TRBJ2-5; maybe TRBD2 (7 bases). V lost 1 base and J 4 bases, leaving 16 bases between the germline ends. CDR1 and CDR2 from the germline V gene are SGHVS and FQNEAQ. The CDR3 totals 16 residues. CDR3 DNA: TGTGCCAGCAGCTTAGTGGTGGGGGGGCAGCGAGAGACCCAGTACTTC. Its protein product is CASSLVVGGQRETQYF.

The V call is TRBV5-1, the J call TRBJ2-1, with TRBD1 identical over 10 bases. The germline CDR1 and CDR2 sequences are SGHRS and YFSETQ. CDR3 size: 16 residues. V trimming: 0 bases; J trimming: 7 bases; junction bases outside the gene matches: 7. In nucleotides, the CDR3 is TGCGCCAGCAGCTTGGGGGGGACAGGGGTTCTGAATGAGCAGTTCTTC. Translated: CASSLGGTGVLNEQFF.

The chain recombines TRBV19 with TRBJ2-7, with TRBD1 as a possible D gene (5 bases). V was pared by 0 bases and J by 2 bases, with 8 bases between. CDR1 LNHDA and CDR2 SQIVND come from the germline V gene (reference sequence). This CDR3 has 14 amino acids. In DNA, the CDR3 is TGTGCCAGTAGTATAGATGCCAGGGCCTACGAGCAGTACTTC. Amino acid sequence: CASSIDARAYEQYF.

The chain employs TRBV5-1 and TRBJ2-5; the D is unclear. The CDR3 has 13 amino acids. Germline CDR1 is SGHRS and CDR2 is YFSETQ. V gave up 0 bases and J gave up 4 bases, with 7 bases separating them. CDR3 region: CASSLGALETQYF. CDR3 in DNA: TGCGCCAGCAGCTTGGGGGCGTTAGAGACCCAGTACTTC.

This rearrangement joins TRBV5-1 to TRBJ1-4; D ambiguous. This CDR3 spans 15 amino acids. CDR1 is SGHRS, CDR2 YFSETQ, per germline. The V and J ends lost 0 bases and 3 bases respectively, with 9 bases between them. CDR3 nucleotides: TGCGCCAGCAGCTTGGCGGGGTTAGCTAATGAAAAACTGTTTTTT. Translation: CASSLAGLANEKLFF.